The present T cell receptor beta chain was sequenced within a study of T cell responses to AZD1222 COVID-19 vaccine. The protocol was immunoSEQ multiplex PCR, while the TCRdb copy is restricted to in-frame clones and leaves out a portion. This sample carries fewer than 180,000 clones, around 95% of them seen once, and the ten largest clones take roughly 1.3%. Sample: peripheral blood, taken on day 0 of AZD1222 vaccination. The receptor comes from an adult in good health.

Here the CDR3 DNA reads TGTGCCAGCAGTCGAACCGGGACCTTTGAAGCTTTCTTT. As protein: CASSRTGTFEAFF. The chain links TRBV12-3 or TRBV12-4 to TRBJ1-1; D is possibly TRBD1 (5 bases). Trimming took off 5 bases at V and 7 bases at J, with 14 bases between the two ends. The CDR3 has 13 amino acids.